This T cell receptor (beta chain) was captured in a study of OX40 agonist ivuxolimab in advanced cancers. As for the study in general: Eligibility rules accepted prior anti-PD-1, anti-PD-L1 or anti-CTLA-4 therapy, and 40% had some.

Assay used: immunoSEQ multiplex PCR; TCRdb lists only in-frame clones, some missing. This sample has 54,000 or so clones, with nearly 80% found just once. CDR1 is SGHTA and CDR2 is FQGTGA in the germline V gene. Trimming took off 4 bases at V and 4 bases at J, with 9 bases between the two ends. CDR3 length: 13 amino acids. As for this clone: Its antigen is currently unknown.

Overall study findings and caveats: The antigens recognized by the expanded peripheral T cells, that is their antigen specificity, were not determined. Relative to CD4+, CD8+ T cells held more expanded clones on average.

The V and J genes are TRBV7-3 and TRBJ2-3; D ambiguous. This specimen was CD4+ or CD8+ T cells sorted from blood, taken in a trial of the OX40 agonist ivuxolimab. The receptor comes from an adult with an advanced solid tumor such as melanoma, head and neck, liver or kidney cancer. In DNA, the CDR3 is TGTGCCAGCAGCTCCGTGGGTGCAGATACGCAGTATTTT. Translation gives CASSSVGADTQYF.